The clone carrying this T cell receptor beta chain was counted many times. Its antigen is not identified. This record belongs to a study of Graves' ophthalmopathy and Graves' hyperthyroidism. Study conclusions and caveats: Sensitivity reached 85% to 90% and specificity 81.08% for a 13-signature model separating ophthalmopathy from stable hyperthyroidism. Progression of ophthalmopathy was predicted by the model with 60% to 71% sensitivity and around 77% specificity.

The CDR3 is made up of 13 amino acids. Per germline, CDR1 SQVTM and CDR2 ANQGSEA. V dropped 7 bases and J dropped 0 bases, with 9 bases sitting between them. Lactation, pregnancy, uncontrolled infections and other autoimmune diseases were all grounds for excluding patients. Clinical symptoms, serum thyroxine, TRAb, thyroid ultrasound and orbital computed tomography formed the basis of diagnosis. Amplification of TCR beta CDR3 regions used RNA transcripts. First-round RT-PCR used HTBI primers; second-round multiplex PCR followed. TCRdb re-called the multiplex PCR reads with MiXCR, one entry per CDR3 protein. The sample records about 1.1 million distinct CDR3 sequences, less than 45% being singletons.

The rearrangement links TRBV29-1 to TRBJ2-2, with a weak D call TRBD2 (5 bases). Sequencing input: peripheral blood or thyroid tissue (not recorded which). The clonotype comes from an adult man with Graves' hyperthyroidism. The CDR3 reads CSASRPNTGELFF. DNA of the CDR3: TGCAGCGCTAGCCGTCCGAACACCGGGGAGCTGTTTTTT.